This T cell receptor beta chain stems from a study of CD8+ T cells in alopecia areata. About the study: A 6-month period off drug followed tofacitinib, which lasted 6 to 18 months.

Study-wide findings and caveats: One nonresponder leaves baseline CD8+ expansion's link to response uncertain. Throughout tofacitinib, many expanded lesional clones continued to persist in scalp and blood.

The ends were cut back, 0 bases at V and 0 bases at J, with 9 bases in the middle. CDR1 SGHRS and CDR2 YFSETQ come from the germline V gene. This CDR3 contains 16 residues. The sequencing template was cDNA reverse transcribed from extracted RNA. Libraries were prepared by immunoSEQ multiplex PCR; TCRdb keeps only in-frame clonotypes and omits some of them. Altogether about 200,000 clones are present, 50% to 75% being singletons, with the ten largest covering roughly 4.2%. This sample's treatment: oral pan-JAK inhibitor, 5-10 mg twice daily. Worth noting for this clone: The target antigen is unknown.

The sequence came from a human donor with alopecia areata. The chain has TRBV5-1 and TRBJ1-4; D possibly corresponds to TRBD1 (6 bases). Sequencing used CD4+ T cells sorted from blood, obtained at week 4, from a patient treated with tofacitinib. CDR3 DNA sequence: TGCGCCAGCAGCTTGGCCGGACAGTCAACTAATGAAAAACTGTTTTTT. It translates to CASSLAGQSTNEKLFF.